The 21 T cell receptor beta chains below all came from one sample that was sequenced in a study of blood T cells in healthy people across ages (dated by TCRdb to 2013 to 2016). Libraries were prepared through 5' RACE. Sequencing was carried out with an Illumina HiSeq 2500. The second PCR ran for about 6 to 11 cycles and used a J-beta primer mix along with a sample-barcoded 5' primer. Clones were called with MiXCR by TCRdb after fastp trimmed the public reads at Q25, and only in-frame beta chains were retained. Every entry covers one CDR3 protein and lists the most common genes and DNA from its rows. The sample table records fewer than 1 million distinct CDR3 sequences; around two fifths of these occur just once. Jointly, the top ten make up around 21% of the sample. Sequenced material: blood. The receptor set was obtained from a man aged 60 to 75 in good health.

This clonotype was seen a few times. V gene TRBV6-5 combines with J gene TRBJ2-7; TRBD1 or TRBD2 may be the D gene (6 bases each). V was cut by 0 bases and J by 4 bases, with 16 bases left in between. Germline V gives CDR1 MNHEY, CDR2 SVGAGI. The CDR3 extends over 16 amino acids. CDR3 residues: CASSYSRPRGHYEQYF. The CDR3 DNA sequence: TGTGCCAGCAGTTACTCGAGACCCCGGGGGCATTACGAGCAGTACTTC.

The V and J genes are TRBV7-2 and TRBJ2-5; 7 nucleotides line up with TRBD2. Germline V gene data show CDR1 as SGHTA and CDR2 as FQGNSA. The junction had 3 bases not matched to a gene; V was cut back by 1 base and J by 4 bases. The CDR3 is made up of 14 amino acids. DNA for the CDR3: TGTGCCAGCAGCTTAGGGGGACTATTAGAGACCCAGTACTTC. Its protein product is CASSLGGLLETQYF.

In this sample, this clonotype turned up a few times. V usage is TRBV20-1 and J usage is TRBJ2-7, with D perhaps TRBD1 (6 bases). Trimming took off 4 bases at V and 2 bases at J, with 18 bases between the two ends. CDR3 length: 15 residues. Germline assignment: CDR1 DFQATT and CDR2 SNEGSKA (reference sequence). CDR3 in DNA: TGCAGTGCTAACCCAGAGACCGGGACACCCTACGAGCAGTACTTC. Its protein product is CSANPETGTPYEQYF.

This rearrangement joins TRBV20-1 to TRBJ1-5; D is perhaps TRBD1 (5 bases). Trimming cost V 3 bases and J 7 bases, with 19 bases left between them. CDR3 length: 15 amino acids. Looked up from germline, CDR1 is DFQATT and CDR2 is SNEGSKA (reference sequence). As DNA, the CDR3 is TGCAGTGCTAGGGGAACCGGGGGGTCTGGCCAGCCCCAGCATTTT. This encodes CSARGTGGSGQPQHF.

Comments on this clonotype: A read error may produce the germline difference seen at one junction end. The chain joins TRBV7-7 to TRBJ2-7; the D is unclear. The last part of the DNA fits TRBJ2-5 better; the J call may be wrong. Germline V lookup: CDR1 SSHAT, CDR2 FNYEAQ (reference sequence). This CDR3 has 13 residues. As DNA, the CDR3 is TGTGCTAGCAGCTGGGCCAGAACGGAGACCCAGTACTTC. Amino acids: CASSWARTETQYF.

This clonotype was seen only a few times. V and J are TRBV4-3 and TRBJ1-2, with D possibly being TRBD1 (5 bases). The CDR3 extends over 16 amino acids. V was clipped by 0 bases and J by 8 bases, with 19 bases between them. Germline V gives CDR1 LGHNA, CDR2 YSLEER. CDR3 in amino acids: CASSQDVPGLMYGYTF. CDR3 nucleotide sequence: TGCGCCAGCAGCCAAGACGTCCCGGGACTGATGTACGGCTACACCTTC.

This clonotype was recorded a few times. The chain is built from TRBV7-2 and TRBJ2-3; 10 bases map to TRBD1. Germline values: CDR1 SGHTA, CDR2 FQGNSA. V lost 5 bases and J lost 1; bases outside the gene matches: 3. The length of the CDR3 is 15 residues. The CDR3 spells CASSTGTGGTDTQYF. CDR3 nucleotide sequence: TGTGCCAGCAGCACCGGGACAGGGGGCACAGATACGCAGTATTTT.

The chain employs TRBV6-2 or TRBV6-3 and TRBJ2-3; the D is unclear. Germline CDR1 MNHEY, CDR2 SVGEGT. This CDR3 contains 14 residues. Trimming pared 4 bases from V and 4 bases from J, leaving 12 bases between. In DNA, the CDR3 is TGTGCCAGCAGTTTAGCATCATTTGCAGATACGCAGTATTTT. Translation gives CASSLASFADTQYF.

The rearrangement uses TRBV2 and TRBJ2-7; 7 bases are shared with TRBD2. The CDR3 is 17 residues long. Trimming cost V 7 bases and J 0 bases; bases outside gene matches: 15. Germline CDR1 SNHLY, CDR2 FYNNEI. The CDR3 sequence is CASTGTTSPKSSYEQYF. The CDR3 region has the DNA TGTGCCAGCACCGGGACTACGTCCCCCAAGAGCTCCTACGAGCAGTACTTC.

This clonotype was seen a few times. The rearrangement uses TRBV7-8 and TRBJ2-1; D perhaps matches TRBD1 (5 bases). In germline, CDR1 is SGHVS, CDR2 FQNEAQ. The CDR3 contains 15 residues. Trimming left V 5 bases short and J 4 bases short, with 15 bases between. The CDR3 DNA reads TGTGCCAGCAGCCCGGACATATCTAATTACAATGAGCAGTTCTTC. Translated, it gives CASSPDISNYNEQFF.

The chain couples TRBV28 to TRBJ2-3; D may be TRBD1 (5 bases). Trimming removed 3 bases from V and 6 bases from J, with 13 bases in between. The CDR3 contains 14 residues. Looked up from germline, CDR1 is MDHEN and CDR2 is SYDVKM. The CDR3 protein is CASSLKGPIDTQYF. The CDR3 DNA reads TGTGCCAGCAGTTTGAAGGGGCCCATTGATACGCAGTATTTT. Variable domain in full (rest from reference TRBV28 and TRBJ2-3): DVKVTQSSRYLVKRTGEKVFLECVQDMDHENMFWYRQDPGLGLRLIYFSYDVKMKEKGDIPEGYSVSREKKERFSLILESASTNQTSMYLCASSLKGPIDTQYFGPGTRLTVL.

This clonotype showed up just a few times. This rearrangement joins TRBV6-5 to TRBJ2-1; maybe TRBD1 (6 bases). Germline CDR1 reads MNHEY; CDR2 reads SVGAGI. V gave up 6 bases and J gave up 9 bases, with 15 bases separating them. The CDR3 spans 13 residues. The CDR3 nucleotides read TGTGCCAGCAGCCGGGACACGGCCGGTGAGCAGTTCTTC. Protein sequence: CASSRDTAGEQFF.

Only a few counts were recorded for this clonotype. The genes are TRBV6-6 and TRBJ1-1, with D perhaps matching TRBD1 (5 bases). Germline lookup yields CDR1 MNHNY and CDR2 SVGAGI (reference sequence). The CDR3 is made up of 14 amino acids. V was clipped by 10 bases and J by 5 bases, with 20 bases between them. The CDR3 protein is CATRGRVGGTEAFF. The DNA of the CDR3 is TGTGCCACCAGAGGCAGGGTCGGAGGAACTGAAGCTTTCTTT.

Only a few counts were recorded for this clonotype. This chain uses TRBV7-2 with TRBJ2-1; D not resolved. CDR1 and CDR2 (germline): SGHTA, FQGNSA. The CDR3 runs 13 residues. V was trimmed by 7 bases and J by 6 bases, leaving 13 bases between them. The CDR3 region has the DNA TGTGCCAGCAACTCTAGAGGCCGCAATGAGCAGTTCTTC. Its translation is CASNSRGRNEQFF.

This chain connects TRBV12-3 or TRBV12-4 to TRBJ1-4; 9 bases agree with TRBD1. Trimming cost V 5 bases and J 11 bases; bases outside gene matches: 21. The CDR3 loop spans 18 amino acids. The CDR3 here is CASSPTGQGKISTGKLFF. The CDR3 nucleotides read TGTGCCAGCAGTCCAACGGGACAGGGTAAAATCTCAACGGGCAAACTGTTTTTT.

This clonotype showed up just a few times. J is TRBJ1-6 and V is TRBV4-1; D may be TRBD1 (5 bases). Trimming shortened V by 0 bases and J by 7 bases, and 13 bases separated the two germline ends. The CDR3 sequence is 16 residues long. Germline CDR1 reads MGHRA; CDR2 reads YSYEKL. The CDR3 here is CASSQDKGVSNSPLHF. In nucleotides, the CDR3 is TGCGCCAGCAGCCAAGATAAAGGGGTGTCGAATTCACCCCTCCACTTT.

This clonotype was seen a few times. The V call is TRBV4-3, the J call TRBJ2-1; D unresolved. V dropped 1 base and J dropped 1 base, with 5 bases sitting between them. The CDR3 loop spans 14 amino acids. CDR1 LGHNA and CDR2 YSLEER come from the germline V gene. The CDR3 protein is CASSQARSYNEQFF. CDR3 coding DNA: TGCGCCAGCAGCCAAGCCCGGTCCTACAATGAGCAGTTCTTC.

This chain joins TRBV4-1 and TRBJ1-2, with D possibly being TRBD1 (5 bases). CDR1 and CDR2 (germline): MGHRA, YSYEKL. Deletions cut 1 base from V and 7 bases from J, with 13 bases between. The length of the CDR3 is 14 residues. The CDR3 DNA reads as TGCGCCAGCAGCCAAGCCGGGACCCGCGTTGGCTACACCTTC. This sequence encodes CASSQAGTRVGYTF.

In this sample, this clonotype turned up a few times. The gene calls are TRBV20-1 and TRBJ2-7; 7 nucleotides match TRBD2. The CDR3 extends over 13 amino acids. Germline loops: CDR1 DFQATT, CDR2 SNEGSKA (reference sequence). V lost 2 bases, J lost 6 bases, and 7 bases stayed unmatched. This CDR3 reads CSARLTGLGEQYF. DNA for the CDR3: TGCAGTGCTAGACTAACAGGACTAGGCGAGCAGTACTTC.

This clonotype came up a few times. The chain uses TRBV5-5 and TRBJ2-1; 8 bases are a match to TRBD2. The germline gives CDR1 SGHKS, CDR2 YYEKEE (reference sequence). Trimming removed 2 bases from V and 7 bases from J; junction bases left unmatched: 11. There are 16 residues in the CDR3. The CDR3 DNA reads TGTGCCAGCAGCTTCGGGGCGCGGGGGGCCATAAATGAGCAGTTCTTC. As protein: CASSFGARGAINEQFF.

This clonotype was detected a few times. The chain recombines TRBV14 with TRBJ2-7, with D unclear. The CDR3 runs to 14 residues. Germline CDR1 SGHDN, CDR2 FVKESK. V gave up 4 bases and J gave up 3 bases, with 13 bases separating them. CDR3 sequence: CASSPARMSYEQYF. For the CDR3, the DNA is TGTGCCAGCAGCCCTGCCAGGATGAGCTACGAGCAGTACTTC.